The entry that follows covers one TCR beta chain sequence. Antigen: not known. This sample stems from a study of shared clonotypes between healthy human individuals. The authors divided CD4+ cells into CD45RA+ naive and CD45RA-negative memory subsets. Study conclusions and caveats: Naive CD4 clonotypes overlapped across a few donors at roughly 5.1%.

The V end was cut by 11 bases, the J end by 5 bases, with 14 bases between. The CDR3 contains 12 residues. Germline V lookup: CDR1 MNHNY, CDR2 SVGAGI (reference sequence). Assay: immunoSEQ multiplex PCR; the TCRdb copy retains only in-frame clones and omits some. Of around 2.1 million clones listed, more than 90% are singletons. The sequence derives from a man aged 18 to 29 in good health. The sample was naive CD4+ T cells sorted from blood. Subset: CD45RA+ positively selected. The chain links TRBV6-6 to TRBJ2-3; D tentatively reads TRBD1 or TRBD2 (5 bases each). CDR3 sequence (DNA): TGTGCCCACCGGGACCTGCGAGATACGCAGTATTTT. Translated, it gives CAHRDLRDTQYF.